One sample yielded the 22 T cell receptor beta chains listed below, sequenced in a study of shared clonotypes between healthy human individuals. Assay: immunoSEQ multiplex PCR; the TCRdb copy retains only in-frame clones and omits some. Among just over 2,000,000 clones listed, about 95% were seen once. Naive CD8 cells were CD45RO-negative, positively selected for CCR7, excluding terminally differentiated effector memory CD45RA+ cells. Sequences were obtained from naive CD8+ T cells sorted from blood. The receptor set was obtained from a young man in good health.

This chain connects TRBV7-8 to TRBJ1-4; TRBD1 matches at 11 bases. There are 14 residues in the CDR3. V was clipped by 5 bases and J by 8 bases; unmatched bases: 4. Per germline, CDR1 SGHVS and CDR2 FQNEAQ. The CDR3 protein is CASSDGTGGEKLFF. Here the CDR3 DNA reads TGTGCCAGCAGCGACGGGACAGGGGGAGAAAAACTGTTTTTT.

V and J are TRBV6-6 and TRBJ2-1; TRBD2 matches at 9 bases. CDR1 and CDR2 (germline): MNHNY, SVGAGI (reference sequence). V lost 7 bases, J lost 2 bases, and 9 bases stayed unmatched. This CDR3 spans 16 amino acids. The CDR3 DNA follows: TGTGCCAGCAAAGGATGGGCGGGAGGGCCCTACAATGAGCAGTTCTTC. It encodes CASKGWAGGPYNEQFF.

The CDR3 region has the DNA TGTGCCAGCAGCGTAGCATCGTGGGGGGACTACGAGCAGTACTTC. Translation: CASSVASWGDYEQYF. J is TRBJ2-7 and V is TRBV9, with D tentatively TRBD2 (6 bases). Germline assignment: CDR1 SGDLS and CDR2 YYNGEE. V was cut by 0 bases and J by 3 bases, with 13 bases left in between. This CDR3 spans 15 amino acids. Filled out from reference TRBV9 and TRBJ2-7, the complete variable domain reads DSGVTQTPKHLITATGQRVTLRCSPRSGDLSVYWYQQSLDQGLQFLIQYYNGEERAKGNILERFSAQQFPDLHSELNLSSLELGDSALYFCASSVASWGDYEQYFGPGTRLTVT.

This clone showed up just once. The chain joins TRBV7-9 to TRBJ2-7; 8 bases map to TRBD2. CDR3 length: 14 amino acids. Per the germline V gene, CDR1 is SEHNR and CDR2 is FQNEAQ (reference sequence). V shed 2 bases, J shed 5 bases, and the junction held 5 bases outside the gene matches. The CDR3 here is CASSLLAGFDEQYF. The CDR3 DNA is TGTGCCAGCAGCTTACTAGCGGGTTTCGACGAGCAGTACTTC.

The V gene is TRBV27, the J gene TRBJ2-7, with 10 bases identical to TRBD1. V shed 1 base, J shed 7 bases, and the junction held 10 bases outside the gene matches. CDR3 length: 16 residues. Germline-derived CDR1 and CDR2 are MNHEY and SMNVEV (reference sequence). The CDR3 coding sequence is TGTGCCAGCAGTTTATTAGGCGTAGGGGGACAGGGGGAGCAGTACTTC. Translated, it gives CASSLLGVGGQGEQYF.

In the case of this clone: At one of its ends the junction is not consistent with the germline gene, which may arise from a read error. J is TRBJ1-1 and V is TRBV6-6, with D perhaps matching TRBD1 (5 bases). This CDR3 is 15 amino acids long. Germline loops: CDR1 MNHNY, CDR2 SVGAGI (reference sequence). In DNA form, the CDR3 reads TGTGCCAGCAGTCACTCAGGGCCTATGAACACTGAAGCTTTCTTT. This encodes CASSHSGPMNTEAFF.

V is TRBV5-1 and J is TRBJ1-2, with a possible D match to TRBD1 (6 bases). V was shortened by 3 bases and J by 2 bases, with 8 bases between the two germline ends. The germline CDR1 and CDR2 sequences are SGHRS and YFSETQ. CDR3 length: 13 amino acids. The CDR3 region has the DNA TGCGCCAGCAGCTCGGACAGCAACTATGGCTACACCTTC. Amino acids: CASSSDSNYGYTF.

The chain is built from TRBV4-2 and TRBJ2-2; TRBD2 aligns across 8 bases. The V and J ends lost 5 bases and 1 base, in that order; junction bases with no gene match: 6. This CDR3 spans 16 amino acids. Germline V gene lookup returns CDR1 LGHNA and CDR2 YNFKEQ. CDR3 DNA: TGTGCCAGCAGCACCCGACTAGCGAAGAACACCGGGGAGCTGTTTTTT. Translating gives CASSTRLAKNTGELFF.

The CDR3 region is CASSEGSGGGTDTQYF. The DNA for the CDR3 is TGTGCCAGCAGCGAGGGTAGCGGAGGAGGTACAGATACGCAGTATTTT. The chain has TRBV9 and TRBJ2-3, with D perhaps TRBD2 (6 bases). The germline V gene has CDR1 SGDLS and CDR2 YYNGEE. V dropped 3 bases and J dropped 3 bases, with 17 bases sitting between them. This CDR3 contains 16 residues.

Here the CDR3 DNA reads TGTGCCAGCAGCTCAGGGACAGGGAATCAGCCCCAGCATTTT. It translates to CASSSGTGNQPQHF. The chain carries TRBV7-2 and TRBJ1-5, with TRBD1 matching 9 bases. CDR1 and CDR2 from the germline V gene are SGHTA and FQGNSA. CDR3 length: 14 residues. Unmatched junction bases numbered 2, after V lost 4 bases and J lost 4 bases.

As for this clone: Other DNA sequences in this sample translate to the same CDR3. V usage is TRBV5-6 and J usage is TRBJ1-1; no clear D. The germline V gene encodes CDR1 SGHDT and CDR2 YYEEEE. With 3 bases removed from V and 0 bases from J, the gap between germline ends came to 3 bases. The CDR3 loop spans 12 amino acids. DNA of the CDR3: TGTGCCAGCAGCTCAATGAACACTGAAGCTTTCTTT. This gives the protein CASSSMNTEAFF.

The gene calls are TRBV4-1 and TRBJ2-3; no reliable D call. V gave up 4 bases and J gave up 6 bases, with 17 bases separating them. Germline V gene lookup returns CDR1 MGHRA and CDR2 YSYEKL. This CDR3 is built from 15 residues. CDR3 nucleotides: TGCGCCAGCAGCCTAAATGAGGAGCTAGGCGATACGCAGTATTTT. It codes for CASSLNEELGDTQYF.

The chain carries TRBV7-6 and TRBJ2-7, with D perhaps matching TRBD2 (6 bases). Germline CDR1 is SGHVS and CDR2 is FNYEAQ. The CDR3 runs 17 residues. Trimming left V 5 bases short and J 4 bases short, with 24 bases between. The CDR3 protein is CASSPGVGLSSPYEQYF. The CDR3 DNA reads TGTGCCAGCAGCCCTGGCGTGGGACTGAGCTCTCCATACGAGCAGTACTTC.

This CDR3 is CASSLSVGQGGSPLHF. As DNA, the CDR3 is TGTGCCAGCAGTTTATCGGTGGGACAGGGAGGGTCACCCCTCCACTTT. J is TRBJ1-6 and V is TRBV27; 9 bases line up with TRBD1. V shed 0 bases and J 10 bases; nucleotides not matched to a gene: 7. This CDR3 spans 16 amino acids. Germline V gives CDR1 MNHEY, CDR2 SMNVEV (reference sequence).

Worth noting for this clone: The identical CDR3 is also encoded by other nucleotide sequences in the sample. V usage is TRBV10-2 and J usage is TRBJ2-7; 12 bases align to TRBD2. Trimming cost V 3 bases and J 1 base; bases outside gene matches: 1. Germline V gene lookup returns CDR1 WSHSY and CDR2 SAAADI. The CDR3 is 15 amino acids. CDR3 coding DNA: TGCGCCAGCAGTGAAGGACTAGCGGGGTCCTACGAGCAGTACTTC. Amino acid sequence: CASSEGLAGSYEQYF.

CDR3 coding DNA: TGTGCCAGCAGCCCTACTGGGGTAGCGGGGGCGGTGGATACGCAGTATTTT. Translation gives CASSPTGVAGAVDTQYF. The chain links TRBV27 to TRBJ2-3, with 9 bases that match TRBD2. From germline, CDR1 is MNHEY and CDR2 SMNVEV (reference sequence). Losses at the gene ends were 6 bases for V and 6 bases for J; bases not matched to a gene: 16. The CDR3 length is 17 residues.

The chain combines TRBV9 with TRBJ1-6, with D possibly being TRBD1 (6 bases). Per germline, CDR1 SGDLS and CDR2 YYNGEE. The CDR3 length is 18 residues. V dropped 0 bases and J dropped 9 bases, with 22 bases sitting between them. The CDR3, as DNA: TGTGCCAGCAGCGTAGCCCCTATGGCGGGGGGCGCGGGTTCACCCCTCCACTTT. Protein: CASSVAPMAGGAGSPLHF.

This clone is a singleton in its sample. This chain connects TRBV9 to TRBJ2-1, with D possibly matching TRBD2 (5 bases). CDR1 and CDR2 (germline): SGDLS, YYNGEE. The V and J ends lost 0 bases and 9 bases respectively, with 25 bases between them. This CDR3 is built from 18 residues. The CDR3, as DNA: TGTGCCAGCAGCGTAGCTGAGGTCGGAGACTATAGCTTATTTGAGCAGTTCTTC. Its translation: CASSVAEVGDYSLFEQFF.

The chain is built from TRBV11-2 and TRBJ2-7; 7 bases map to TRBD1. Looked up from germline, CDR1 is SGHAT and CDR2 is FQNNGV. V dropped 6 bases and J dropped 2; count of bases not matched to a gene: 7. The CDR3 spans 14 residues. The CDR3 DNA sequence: TGTGCCAGCAGGGGTGGGGACAGTCCCTACGAGCAGTACTTC. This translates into CASRGGDSPYEQYF.

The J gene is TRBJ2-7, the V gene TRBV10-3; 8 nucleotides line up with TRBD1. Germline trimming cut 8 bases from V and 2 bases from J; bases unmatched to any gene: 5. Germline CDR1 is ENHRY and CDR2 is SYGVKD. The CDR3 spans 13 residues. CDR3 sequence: CAIRGQGTYEQYF. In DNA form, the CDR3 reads TGTGCCATCCGCGGACAGGGAACCTACGAGCAGTACTTC.

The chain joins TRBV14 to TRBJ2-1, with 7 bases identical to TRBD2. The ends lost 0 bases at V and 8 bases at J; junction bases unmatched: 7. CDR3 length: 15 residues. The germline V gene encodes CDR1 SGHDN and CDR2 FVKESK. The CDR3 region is CASSQDGGVPHEQFF. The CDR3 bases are TGTGCCAGCAGCCAAGATGGGGGGGTCCCCCATGAGCAGTTCTTC.

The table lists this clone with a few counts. CDR3 sequence (DNA): TGCGCCAGCAGCCAAGTGGTGACTAGCTACTACAATGAGCAGTTCTTC. Residues: CASSQVVTSYYNEQFF. The rearrangement uses TRBV4-3 and TRBJ2-1, with 7 nucleotides matching TRBD2. This CDR3 is built from 16 residues. V dropped 1 base and J dropped 3; count of bases not matched to a gene: 6. Looked up from germline, CDR1 is LGHNA and CDR2 is YSLEER.